The present T cell receptor (beta chain) was sequenced within a study of chronic HIV infection and antiretroviral therapy. TCRdb called the 5' RACE reads again in MiXCR, with one record for every CDR3 protein. The sample holds about 38,000 distinct CDR3 sequences, about 8.1% seen once. The CDR3 loop spans 13 amino acids. Trimming removed 5 bases from V and 11 bases from J; junction bases left unmatched: 8. The receptor was derived from an adult who had HIV and had not received antiretroviral therapy, or was an uninfected healthy control (not recorded which). The sequenced sample was peripheral blood. The chain links TRBV12-3 or TRBV12-4 to TRBJ1-1; 10 bases fit TRBD1. CDR3 loop: CASSTGTGAKAFF. In DNA form, the CDR3 reads TGTGCCAGCAGTACCGGGACAGGGGCTAAGGCTTTCTTT.